The entry that follows covers one T cell receptor (beta chain) sequence. Original analysis: Using reference gene primer amplification, nucleated cell counts were estimated. Sequencing was performed with immunoSEQ multiplex PCR; in TCRdb, only in-frame clones are kept and a portion is missing. D and trimming were read from the DNA, whereas the V and J calls and clone size are those reported in that table. Seen here are under 450,000 clones, around 87% observed once, and the top ten hold 1% to 1.5%. These data originate in a study of blood T cell repertoires in COVID-19. CDR3 length equals 16 residues. The germline gives CDR1 MNHNS, CDR2 SASEGT. V lost 4 bases, J lost 4 bases, and 4 bases stayed unmatched. Assignments of participants to cohorts depended upon their own reported clinical history. Before being deemed recovered, Cohort 3 donors had two negative PCRs, clearance, or symptom resolution.

Sequencing input: PBMCs or T cells enriched from blood (not recorded which). The rearrangement uses TRBV6-1 and TRBJ2-1; 13 bases line up with TRBD2. The TCR was taken from a man younger than 40 who had recovered from COVID-19. This CDR3 is CASSGGTSGVYNEQFF. The CDR3 nucleotides are TGTGCCAGCAGTGGTGGGACTAGCGGGGTGTACAATGAGCAGTTCTTC.